This entry lists 10 T cell receptor beta chains sequenced from one sample in a study of T-cell reconstitution after alpha-beta-depleted transplantation in children. For TCRbeta, the library was prepared with unique molecular identifiers. Via MiXCR, TCRdb re-called the PCR reads, giving one row per CDR3 protein. The repertoire consists of 600,000 to 800,000 distinct CDR3 sequences, with roughly 13% occurring once and the leading ten covering 0.79%. The source was PBMCs, collected before TCRalphabeta/CD19-depleted stem cell transplant. The receptors here all came from a girl aged 2 to 9 with congenital amegakaryocytic thrombocytopenia, due to receive a stem cell transplant.

Worth noting for this clonotype: This may be a read error: a much more frequent sequence differs by one nucleotide. The genes are TRBV12-5 and TRBJ1-5; possible D gene TRBD1, 5 bases. The CDR3 loop spans 12 amino acids. Per germline, CDR1 LGHNT and CDR2 FRNRAP. CDR3 sequence reads: CDSGGVVQPQHF. For the CDR3, the DNA is TGTGATAGTGGAGGGGTGGTTCAGCCCCAGCATTTT.

This clonotype was counted only a few times. The chain is built from TRBV14 and TRBJ1-4, with D hard to call. Trimming shortened V by 1 base and J by 8 bases, and 8 bases separated the two germline ends. The length of the CDR3 is 13 residues. Germline assignment: CDR1 SGHDN and CDR2 FVKESK. The CDR3 region is CASSQANMEKLFF. The CDR3 DNA reads TGTGCCAGCAGCCAAGCTAACATGGAAAAACTGTTTTTT.

CDR3 loop: CASSGEDPLGSGANVLTF. CDR3 sequence (DNA): TGTGCCAGCAGTGGGGAAGACCCACTTGGCTCTGGGGCCAACGTCCTGACTTTC. The chain combines TRBV2 with TRBJ2-6; D ambiguous. CDR1 is SNHLY and CDR2 is FYNNEI in the germline V gene. CDR3 length: 18 amino acids. V dropped 4 bases and J dropped 0 bases, with 16 bases sitting between them. Supplemented by reference TRBV2 and TRBJ2-6, the full variable domain reads EPEVTQTPSHQVTQMGQEVILRCVPISNHLYFYWYRQILGQKVEFLVSFYNNEISEKSEIFDDQFSVERPDGSNFTLKIRSTKLEDSAMYFCASSGEDPLGSGANVLTFGAGSRLTVL.

This clonotype has at least ten counts. The gene calls are TRBV10-3 and TRBJ2-5; D not certain. CDR1 and CDR2 from the germline V gene are ENHRY and SYGVKD. This CDR3 has 15 amino acids. The V end lost 4 bases, the J end lost 2 bases, and 14 bases lay between the germline ends. This chain's CDR3 is CAISGGSSRQETQYF. CDR3 bases: TGTGCCATCAGTGGGGGATCGAGTCGACAAGAGACCCAGTACTTC.

This clonotype was picked up many times. This CDR3 reads CSASGLQYQPQHF. The CDR3 region has the DNA TGCAGTGCATCGGGACTTCAGTATCAGCCCCAGCATTTT. The chain uses TRBV20-1 and TRBJ1-5, with D possibly TRBD1 on 5 matching bases. Germline values: CDR1 DFQATT, CDR2 SNEGSKA (reference sequence). With 6 bases removed from V and 5 bases from J, the gap between germline ends came to 14 bases. The CDR3 extends over 13 amino acids.

In this sample, this clonotype turned up many times. The V gene is TRBV12-3 or TRBV12-4, the J gene TRBJ2-5; the D is unclear. The V gene lost 7 bases and the J gene lost 0 bases, with 9 bases spanning the gap. The CDR3 length is 13 residues. The CDR3 DNA reads as TGTGCCAGCACCTCCTCCTACCAAGAGACCCAGTACTTC. It codes for CASTSSYQETQYF.

This clonotype was detected only a few times. The chain uses TRBV18 and TRBJ2-1; D unclear. The germline V and J ends were trimmed by 6 bases and 8 bases, with 17 bases remaining between them. Germline V lookup: CDR1 KGHSH, CDR2 LQKENI. The CDR3 runs 14 residues. CDR3 nucleotide sequence: TGTGCCAGCTCGCTCGGTACAGAATATGATGAGCAGTTCTTC. Protein: CASSLGTEYDEQFF. Complete variable domain (other parts from reference TRBV18 and TRBJ2-1): NAGVMQNPRHLVRRRGQEARLRCSPMKGHSHVYWYRQLPEEGLKFMVYLQKENIIDESGMPKERFSAEFPKEGPSILRIQQVVRGDSAAYFCASSLGTEYDEQFFGPGTRLTVL.

This clonotype has at least ten counts. The V call is TRBV20-1, the J call TRBJ2-7; a weak D match, TRBD1 (6 bases). CDR3 size: 15 residues. Trimming took 5 bases from V and 7 from J, leaving 24 bases between them. The germline V gene has CDR1 DFQATT and CDR2 SNEGSKA (reference sequence). The CDR3 region is CSAQGLPGHGLEQYF. As DNA, the CDR3 is TGCAGTGCTCAAGGGCTCCCGGGACACGGTTTGGAGCAGTACTTC.

This clonotype came up a few times. This chain uses TRBV30 with TRBJ1-3; D remains unclear. Germline CDR1 GTSNPN, CDR2 SVGIG (reference sequence). The CDR3 sequence is 14 residues long. Trimming removed 1 base from V and 0 bases from J, with 7 bases in between. The CDR3 DNA is TGTGCCTGGAGTGGATCCATCTCTGGAAACACCATATATTTT. Its protein product is CAWSGSISGNTIYF.

Many counts were recorded for this clonotype. The CDR3 region is CASSKLADLLGEQYF. As DNA, the CDR3 is TGTGCCAGCAGTAAACTAGCGGATCTACTAGGAGAGCAGTACTTC. The chain uses TRBV6-1 and TRBJ2-7, with 8 bases fitting TRBD2. The CDR3 is made up of 15 amino acids. Per the germline V gene, CDR1 is MNHNS and CDR2 is SASEGT. The junction had 13 bases not matched to a gene; V was cut back by 5 bases and J by 7 bases.